The present T cell receptor (beta chain) was sequenced within a study of PD-1 blockade in classical Hodgkin lymphoma (TCRdb year 2020). In the study overall: Nivolumab dosing was 3 mg/kg intravenously every 2 weeks, continuing until either disease progression or unacceptable toxicity. The study used TCR beta sequencing and CyTOF to define a peripheral blood immune signature of response to PD-1 blockade in classical Hodgkin lymphoma. The investigation overall reported the following: Patients starting nivolumab less than 1 year after ASCT had lower diversity and were excluded from later analyses to avoid confounding by immune reconstitution. By C4D1, a significant rise was seen in CD4+ TCR diversity but not in CD8+ TCR diversity (p=0.0027 vs p=0.16), and the rise was most apparent among complete responders (p=0.02). Trial patients with a complete response had baseline diversity similar to that of newly diagnosed patients, while partial responders and progressors had significantly lower diversity. Newly diagnosed patients were reported to have lower baseline TCR diversity than healthy donors, and relapsed/refractory patients were reported to have lower baseline TCR diversity still. The study was restricted to a single clinical trial cohort, and the causes of repertoire differences, possibly disease activity or prior therapy, were left undefined.

With respect to this clone: Its antigen is still unknown. Per-base qualities were not stored, and no clone one base away is much larger.

Genomic DNA was extracted with the Qiagen DNeasy kit from unsorted PBMCs and from negatively selected CD4+ and CD8+ fractions. Using primers that anneal to V and J segments, immunoSEQ multiplex PCR amplified the TCR beta CDR3 regions. A synthetic immune receptor repertoire was used to minimize amplification bias, and any residual bias was removed computationally once sequencing was done. For the original study's pipeline: Repertoire diversity was quantified as the Shannon entropy index using custom Python scripts. Unsorted, CD4+ and CD8+ repertoires were analyzed separately, except in combined analyses where CD4+ and CD8+ sequences were merged in silico. A clone counted as expanded when the clone's frequency after treatment rose at least 2-fold relative to C1D1, and clones undetected at baseline were given a pseudocount of 0.5. Singleton clones were defined as clones with 0 or 1 copy at C1D1, and non-singleton clones were defined as clones with 2 or more copies. Clones expanded in unsorted samples were annotated as CD4+, CD8+ or unknown by matching protein sequences in sorted samples from the same patient. Wilcoxon tests on paired samples were used to test diversity changes from C1D1 to C4D1. Sourced from immuneACCESS, this table was stored by TCRdb with only in-frame sequences that have V and J called. A share of the clones is absent; for the studies checked, an unresolved V gene accounts for under half, and the remainder has no known explanation. V and J calls and clone size are as listed in that table; D and trimming were resolved from the DNA. The sample data list approximately 27,000 clones, and about 80% of these were observed just once. The top ten hold 15% to 20% of the sample.

V sheds 0 bases and J sheds 2 bases, leaving 14 bases between their ends. The CDR3 starts with the cysteine, ends with the phenylalanine, and has 16 residues. Only the CDR3 part of the read is kept: 48 bases, read in frame from the first base. Via the germline V gene, CDR1 is LGHNA and CDR2 YNFKEQ. The sample's time point, from its label and the paper: cycle 4 day 1 (C4D1), after 6 weeks of nivolumab. Every trial patient had relapsed after autologous stem cell transplantation, and cohorts A, B and C differed in prior brentuximab vedotin exposure. A total of approximately 51 patients with relapsed/refractory classical Hodgkin lymphoma made up the trial cohort, and each patient's best overall response was complete response, partial response or progressive disease. Trial patients were treated with single-agent nivolumab in the multi-cohort phase II CheckMate 205 trial. An independent review committee assessed best overall response using the 2007 International Working Group response criteria. Trial PBMCs were collected just before the start of nivolumab (C1D1) and during therapy at cycle 2 day 1 and cycle 4 day 1. Peripheral blood was collected in 8 mL Vacutainer Cell Preparation Tubes, from which PBMCs were isolated by centrifugation and then cryopreserved.

The sequence is built from TRBV4-2 and TRBJ2-7; a tentative D call is TRBD2 (6 bases match). The material was peripheral blood mononuclear cells (PBMCs), obtained before the fourth cycle of nivolumab. This receptor was taken from a human donor with classical Hodgkin lymphoma. The CDR3 region: CASSQDGPGDPYEQYF. The nucleotide sequence is given as TGTGCCAGCAGCCAAGATGGCCCGGGGGACCCCTACGAGCAGTACTTC.